This T cell receptor (beta chain) was sequenced during a study of T cells in tumors after PD-1 blockade. Libraries were prepared by immunoSEQ multiplex PCR; TCRdb keeps only in-frame clonotypes and omits some of them. The repertoire includes about 33,000 clones, around 80% of them detected once, and under 50% sits in the top ten. Sequencing was performed on PBMCs, taken before anti-PD-1 treatment. The clonotype comes from a human donor with basal cell carcinoma.

As DNA, the CDR3 is TGTGCCAGCAGGGGGACAGGGAACACTGAAGCTTTCTTT. As protein: CASRGTGNTEAFF. J is TRBJ1-1 and V is TRBV28; 8 bases fit TRBD1. The germline V gene encodes CDR1 MDHEN and CDR2 SYDVKM. The CDR3 totals 13 residues. Losses at the gene ends were 6 bases for V and 1 base for J; bases not matched to a gene: 1.